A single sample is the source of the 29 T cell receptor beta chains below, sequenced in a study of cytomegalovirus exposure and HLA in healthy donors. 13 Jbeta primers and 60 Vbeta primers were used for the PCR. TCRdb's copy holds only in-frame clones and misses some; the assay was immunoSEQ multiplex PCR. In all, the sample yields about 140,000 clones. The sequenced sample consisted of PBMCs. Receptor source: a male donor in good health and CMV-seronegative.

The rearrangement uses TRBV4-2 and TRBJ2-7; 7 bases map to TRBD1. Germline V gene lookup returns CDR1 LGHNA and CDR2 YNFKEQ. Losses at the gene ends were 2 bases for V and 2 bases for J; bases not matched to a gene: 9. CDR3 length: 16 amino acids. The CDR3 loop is CASSQYGQAEAYEQYF. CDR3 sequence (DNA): TGTGCCAGCAGCCAATACGGACAGGCCGAGGCCTACGAGCAGTACTTC.

The CDR3 sequence is CASRITGAANEKLFF. The DNA of the CDR3 is TGTGCCAGCAGGATTACAGGGGCGGCTAATGAAAAACTGTTTTTT. The V call is TRBV7-6, the J call TRBJ1-4; 7 bases map to TRBD1. The CDR3 loop spans 15 amino acids. V dropped 6 bases and J dropped 3; count of bases not matched to a gene: 7. Germline CDR1 and CDR2: SGHVS and FNYEAQ.

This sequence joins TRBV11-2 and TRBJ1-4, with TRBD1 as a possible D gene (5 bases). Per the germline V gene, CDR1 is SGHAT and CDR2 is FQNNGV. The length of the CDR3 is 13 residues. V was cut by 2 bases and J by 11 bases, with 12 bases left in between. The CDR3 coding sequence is TGTGCCAGCAGCTTACAGGGAGGAGATAAACTGTTTTTT. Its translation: CASSLQGGDKLFF.

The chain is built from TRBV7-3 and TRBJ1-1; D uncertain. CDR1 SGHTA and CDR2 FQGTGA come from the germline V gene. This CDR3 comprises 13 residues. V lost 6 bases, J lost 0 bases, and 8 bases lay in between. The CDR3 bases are TGTGCCAGCAGTTCTAGCATGAACACTGAAGCTTTCTTT. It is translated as CASSSSMNTEAFF.

The CDR3 DNA reads TGTGCCATCAGGGGCCGAGGGAATGGAAACACCATATATTTT. Translated, it gives CAIRGRGNGNTIYF. The chain employs TRBV10-3 and TRBJ1-3; D is ambiguous. Germline values: CDR1 ENHRY, CDR2 SYGVKD. V was clipped by 6 bases and J by 3 bases, with 12 bases between them. This CDR3 comprises 14 residues.

This CDR3 reads CASSFELNTEAFF. The CDR3 DNA reads TGTGCCAGCAGCTTCGAACTTAACACTGAAGCTTTCTTT. This chain uses TRBV11-2 with TRBJ1-1; D not certain. There are 13 residues in the CDR3. The V and J ends lost 3 bases and 2 bases respectively, with 7 bases between them. Germline V gene sequence: CDR1 SGHAT, CDR2 FQNNGV.

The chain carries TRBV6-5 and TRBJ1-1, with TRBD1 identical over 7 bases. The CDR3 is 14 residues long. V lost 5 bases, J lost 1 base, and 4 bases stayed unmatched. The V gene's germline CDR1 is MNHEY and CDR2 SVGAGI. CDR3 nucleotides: TGTGCCAGCAGTCTACGGACAGGGAACACTGAAGCTTTCTTT. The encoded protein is CASSLRTGNTEAFF.

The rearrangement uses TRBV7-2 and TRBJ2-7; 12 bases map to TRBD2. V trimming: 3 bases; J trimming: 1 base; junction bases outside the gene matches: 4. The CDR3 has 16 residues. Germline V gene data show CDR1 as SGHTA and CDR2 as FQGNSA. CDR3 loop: CASSFMTSGRSYEQYF. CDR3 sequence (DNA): TGTGCCAGCAGCTTCATGACTAGCGGGAGATCCTACGAGCAGTACTTC.

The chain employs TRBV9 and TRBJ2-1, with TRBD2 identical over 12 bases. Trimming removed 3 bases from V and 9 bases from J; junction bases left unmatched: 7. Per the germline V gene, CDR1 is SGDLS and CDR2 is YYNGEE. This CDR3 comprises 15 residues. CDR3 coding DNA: TGTGCCAGCAGCGGACTAGCGGGAGTGACTGGTGAGCAGTTCTTC. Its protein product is CASSGLAGVTGEQFF.

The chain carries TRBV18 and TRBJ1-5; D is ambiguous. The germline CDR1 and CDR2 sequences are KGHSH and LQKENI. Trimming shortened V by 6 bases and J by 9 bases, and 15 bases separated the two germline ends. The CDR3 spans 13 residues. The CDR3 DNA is TGTGCCAGCTCCCTGGGTCAGCGATTGCCCCAGCATTTT. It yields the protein CASSLGQRLPQHF.

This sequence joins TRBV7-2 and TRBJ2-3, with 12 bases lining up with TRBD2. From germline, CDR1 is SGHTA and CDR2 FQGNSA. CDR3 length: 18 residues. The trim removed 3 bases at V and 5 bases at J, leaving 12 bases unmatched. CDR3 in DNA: TGTGCCAGCAGCTTTATCGGTCTAGCGGGGGGGCTAAAAGATACGCAGTATTTT. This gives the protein CASSFIGLAGGLKDTQYF.

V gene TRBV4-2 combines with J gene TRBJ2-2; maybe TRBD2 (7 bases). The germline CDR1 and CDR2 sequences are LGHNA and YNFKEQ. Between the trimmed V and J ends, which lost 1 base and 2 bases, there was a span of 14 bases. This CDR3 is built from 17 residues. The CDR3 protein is CASSQGRGGLNTGELFF. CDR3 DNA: TGTGCCAGCAGCCAAGGAAGGGGGGGGCTTAACACCGGGGAGCTGTTTTTT.

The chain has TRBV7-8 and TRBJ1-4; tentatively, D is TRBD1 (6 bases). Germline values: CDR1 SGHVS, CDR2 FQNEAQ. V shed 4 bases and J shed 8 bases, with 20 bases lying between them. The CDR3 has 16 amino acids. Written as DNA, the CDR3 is TGTGCCAGCAGCTCGAAGTTGGGGGCTACGGGCGAAAAACTGTTTTTT. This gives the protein CASSSKLGATGEKLFF.

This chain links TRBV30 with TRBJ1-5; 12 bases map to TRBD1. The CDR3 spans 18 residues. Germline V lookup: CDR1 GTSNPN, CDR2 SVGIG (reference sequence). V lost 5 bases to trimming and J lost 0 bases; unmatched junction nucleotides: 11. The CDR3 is CAWRNPGQGANSNQPQHF. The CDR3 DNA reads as TGTGCCTGGCGAAATCCGGGACAGGGGGCAAATAGCAATCAGCCCCAGCATTTT.

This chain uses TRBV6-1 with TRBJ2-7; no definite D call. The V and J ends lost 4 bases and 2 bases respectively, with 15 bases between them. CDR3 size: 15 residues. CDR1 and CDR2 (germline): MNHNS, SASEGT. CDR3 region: CASSAQTLSPYEQYF. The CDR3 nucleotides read TGTGCCAGCAGTGCCCAGACTCTTAGCCCCTACGAGCAGTACTTC.

The CDR3 region has the DNA TGTGCCAGCAGTCTCGGGACAAACAATGAGCAGTTCTTC. Amino acids: CASSLGTNNEQFF. The rearrangement joins TRBV27 to TRBJ2-1; D may be TRBD1 (6 bases). CDR1 and CDR2 from the germline V gene are MNHEY and SMNVEV (reference sequence). The CDR3 contains 13 residues. Between the trimmed V and J ends, which lost 5 bases and 5 bases, there was a span of 10 bases.

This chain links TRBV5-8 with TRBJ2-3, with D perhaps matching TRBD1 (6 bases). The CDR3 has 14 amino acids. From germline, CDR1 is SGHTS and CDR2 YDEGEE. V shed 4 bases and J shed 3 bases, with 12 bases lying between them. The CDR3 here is CASSRLQGTDTQYF. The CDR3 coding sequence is TGTGCCAGCAGCCGCTTACAGGGAACAGATACGCAGTATTTT. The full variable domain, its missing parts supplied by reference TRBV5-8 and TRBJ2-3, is EAGVTQSPTHLIKTRGQQATLRCSPISGHTSVYWYQQALGLGLQFLLWYDEGEERNRGNFPPRFSGRQFPNYSSELNVNALELEDSALYLCASSRLQGTDTQYFGPGTRLTVL.

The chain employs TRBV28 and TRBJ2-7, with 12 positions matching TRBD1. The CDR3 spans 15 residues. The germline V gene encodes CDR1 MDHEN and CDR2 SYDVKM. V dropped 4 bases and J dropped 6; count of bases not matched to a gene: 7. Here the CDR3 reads CASSSPGQGAIEQYF. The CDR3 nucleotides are TGTGCCAGCAGTTCTCCGGGACAGGGGGCCATCGAGCAGTACTTC.

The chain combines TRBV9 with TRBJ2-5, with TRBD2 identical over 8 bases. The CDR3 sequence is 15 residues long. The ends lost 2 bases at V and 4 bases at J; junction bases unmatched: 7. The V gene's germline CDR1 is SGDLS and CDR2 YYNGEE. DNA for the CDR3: TGTGCCAGCAGCGTGAGTAGCGGGGCGGCAGAGACCCAGTACTTC. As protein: CASSVSSGAAETQYF.

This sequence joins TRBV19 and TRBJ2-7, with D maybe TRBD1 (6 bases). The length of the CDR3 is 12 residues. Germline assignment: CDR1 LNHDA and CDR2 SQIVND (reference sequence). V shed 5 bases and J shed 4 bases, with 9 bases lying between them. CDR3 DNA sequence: TGTGCCAGTAGTCAGGGGATTTACGAGCAGTACTTC. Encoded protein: CASSQGIYEQYF.

The CDR3 DNA follows: TGTGCCAGCAGCTTAGGTGGTACAGGGGAACTCGGCTACACCTTC. As protein: CASSLGGTGELGYTF. The chain links TRBV7-8 to TRBJ1-2; 7 nucleotides match TRBD1. The V gene end was trimmed by 1 base and the J gene end by 8 bases; junction bases not matched to a gene: 10. The CDR3 has 15 residues. The germline V gene has CDR1 SGHVS and CDR2 FQNEAQ.

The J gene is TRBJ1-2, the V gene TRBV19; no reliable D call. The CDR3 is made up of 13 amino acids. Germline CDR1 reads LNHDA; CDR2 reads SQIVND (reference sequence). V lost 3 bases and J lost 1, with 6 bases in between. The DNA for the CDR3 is TGTGCCAGTAGTATGGGCTTTAACTATGGCTACACCTTC. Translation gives CASSMGFNYGYTF.

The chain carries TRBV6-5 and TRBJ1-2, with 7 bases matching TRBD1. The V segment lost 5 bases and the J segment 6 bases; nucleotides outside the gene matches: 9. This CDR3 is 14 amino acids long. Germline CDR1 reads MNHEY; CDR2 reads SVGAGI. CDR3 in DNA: TGTGCCAGCAGTCCTTCGACAGGGTTTAATGGCTACACCTTC. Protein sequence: CASSPSTGFNGYTF.

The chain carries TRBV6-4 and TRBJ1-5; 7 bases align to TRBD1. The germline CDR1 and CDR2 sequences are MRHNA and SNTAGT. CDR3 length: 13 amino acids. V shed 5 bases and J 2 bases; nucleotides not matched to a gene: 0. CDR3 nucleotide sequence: TGTGCCAGCAGTCAGGGGGGCAATCAGCCCCAGCATTTT. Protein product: CASSQGGNQPQHF.

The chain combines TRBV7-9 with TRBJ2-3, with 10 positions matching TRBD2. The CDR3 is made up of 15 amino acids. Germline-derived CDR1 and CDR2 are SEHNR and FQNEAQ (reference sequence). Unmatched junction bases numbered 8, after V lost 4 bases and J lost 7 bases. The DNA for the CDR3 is TGTGCCAGCAGCTCTCCCGGGACTAGCGACAATACGCAGTATTTT. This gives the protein CASSSPGTSDNTQYF.

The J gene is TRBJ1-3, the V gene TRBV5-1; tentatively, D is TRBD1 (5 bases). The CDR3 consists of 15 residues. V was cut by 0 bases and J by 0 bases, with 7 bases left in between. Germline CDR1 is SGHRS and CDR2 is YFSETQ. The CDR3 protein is CASSLVGGSGNTIYF. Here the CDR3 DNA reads TGCGCCAGCAGCTTGGTCGGGGGCTCTGGAAACACCATATATTTT.

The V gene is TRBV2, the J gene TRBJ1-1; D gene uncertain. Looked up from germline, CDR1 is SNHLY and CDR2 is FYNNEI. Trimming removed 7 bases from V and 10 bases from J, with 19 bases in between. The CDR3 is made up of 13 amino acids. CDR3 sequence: CASTEGREGVAFF. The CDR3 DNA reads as TGTGCCAGCACAGAGGGAAGGGAAGGAGTAGCTTTCTTT.

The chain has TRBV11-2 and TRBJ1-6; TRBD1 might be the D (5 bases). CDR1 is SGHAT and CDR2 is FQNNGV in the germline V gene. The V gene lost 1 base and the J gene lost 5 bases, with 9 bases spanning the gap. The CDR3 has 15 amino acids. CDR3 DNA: TGTGCCAGCAGCTTAGCGGGGGTCCATAATTCACCCCTCCACTTT. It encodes CASSLAGVHNSPLHF. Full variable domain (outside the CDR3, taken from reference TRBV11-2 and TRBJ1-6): EAGVAQSPRYKIIEKRQSVAFWCNPISGHATLYWYQQILGQGPKLLIQFQNNGVVDDSQLPKDRFSAERLKGVDSTLKIQPAKLEDSAVYLCASSLAGVHNSPLHFGNGTRLTVT.

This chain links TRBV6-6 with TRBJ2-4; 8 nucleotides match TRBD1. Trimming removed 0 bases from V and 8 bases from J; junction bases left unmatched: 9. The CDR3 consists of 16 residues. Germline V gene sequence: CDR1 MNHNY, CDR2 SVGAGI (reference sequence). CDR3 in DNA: TGTGCCAGCAGTTACTCGATCCCCGGGACAGGATACATTCAGTACTTC. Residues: CASSYSIPGTGYIQYF.